This T cell receptor (beta chain) was observed in a study of blood T cell repertoires in COVID-19. On the study more broadly: Some COVID-19 samples were acute and others convalescent; all came from the United States, Italy and Spain. T cells, B-cell-depleted T cells, or PBMCs supplied cDNA or gDNA.

The ends were cut back, 5 bases at V and 1 base at J, with 9 bases in the middle. The germline V gene encodes CDR1 SGHTA and CDR2 FQGNSA. CDR3 length: 13 residues. Authors' data handling: By means of reference gene primer amplification, nucleated cell counts were estimated. Profiled with immunoSEQ multiplex PCR; TCRdb holds only in-frame clones, not every one. V and J calls and clone size are copied from that table; D and trimming were computed from the DNA. There are around 100,000 clones in the sample; about 80% occur only once, and under 35% lies in the top ten. This chain connects TRBV7-2 to TRBJ2-7; no clear D. This receptor was taken from a man aged 65 to 85 with active or convalescent COVID-19. Sequenced input: peripheral blood. The DNA of the CDR3 is TGTGCCAGCAGCCCCTCCCGGTCCTACGAGCAGTACTTC. It yields the protein CASSPSRSYEQYF.